The rows below give T cell receptor beta chains drawn from one sample of a study of blood T cell repertoires in COVID-19. Clones were sequenced by immunoSEQ multiplex PCR, and TCRdb holds only the in-frame ones, with some missing. The sample has around 160,000 clones, 85% to 90% seen once; the top ten hold roughly 13%. Sequences were obtained from peripheral blood. The receptors derive from a man between 18 and 35 years old with COVID-19, enrolled during active disease. Each CDR3 is given with its conserved first and last residue. D genes are given only for firm matches. Only some rows state a clone size, as once, few, many or a class for expanded clones.

CDR3: CAISESQGKSYEQYF
DNA: TGTGCCATCAGTGAGTCACAGGGGAAGTCCTACGAGCAGTACTTC
J: TRBJ2-7
V: TRBV10-3
D: TRBD1
size: NA

CDR3: CASSWDRAGYGYTF
DNA: TGTGCCAGCAGTTGGGACAGGGCCGGTTATGGCTACACCTTC
J: TRBJ1-2
V: TRBV6-5
D: TRBD1
size: NA

CDR3: CAISGEGTGSSYEQYF
DNA: TGTGCCATCAGTGGGGAAGGGACAGGGAGCTCCTACGAGCAGTACTTC
J: TRBJ2-7
V: TRBV10-3
D: TRBD1
size: NA

CDR3: CASTRTGLGGEQYF
DNA: TGTGCCAGCACTCGGACAGGGCTGGGGGGCGAGCAGTACTTC
J: TRBJ2-7
V: TRBV6-5
D: TRBD1
size: NA

CDR3: CASSSRDREVYEQYF
DNA: TGTGCCAGCAGCTCCCGGGACAGGGAGGTGTACGAGCAGTACTTC
J: TRBJ2-7
V: TRBV7-2
D: TRBD1
size: NA

CDR3: CATSDGNRDNQPQHF
DNA: TGTGCCACCAGTGATGGGAACAGGGACAATCAGCCCCAGCATTTT
J: TRBJ1-5
V: TRBV24-1
D: NA
size: NA

CDR3: CASSQEYGRGPYEQYF
DNA: TGTGCCAGCAGCCAAGAGTATGGGCGGGGTCCCTACGAGCAGTACTTC
J: TRBJ2-7
V: TRBV3-1/TRBV3-2
D: NA
size: NA

CDR3: CASSSTGTGGSGNTIYF
DNA: TGCGCCAGCAGCTCAACCGGGACAGGGGGCTCTGGAAACACCATATATTTT
J: TRBJ1-3
V: TRBV5-1
D: TRBD1
size: few

CDR3: CASRPTGSEPQHF
DNA: TGTGCCAGCAGACCCACGGGGTCGGAGCCCCAGCATTTT
J: TRBJ1-5
V: TRBV28
D: NA
size: few

CDR3: CASTTGGEYNSPLHF
DNA: TGTGCCAGCACTACAGGGGGCGAGTACAATTCACCCCTCCACTTT
J: TRBJ1-6
V: TRBV9
D: TRBD1
size: NA

CDR3: CASSPRESVTDTQYF
DNA: TGTGCCAGCTCACCACGGGAGAGTGTCACAGATACGCAGTATTTT
J: TRBJ2-3
V: TRBV18
D: NA
size: NA

CDR3: CASSRGRDFGELFF
DNA: TGTGCCAGCAGCCGCGGGAGGGACTTTGGGGAGCTGTTTTTT
J: TRBJ2-2
V: TRBV7-9
D: TRBD2
size: NA

CDR3: CASSLLAGGPHEQFF
DNA: TGTGCCAGCAGCCTTCTAGCGGGAGGGCCCCATGAGCAGTTCTTC
J: TRBJ2-1
V: TRBV4-2
D: TRBD2
size: NA

CDR3: CASSPMDRGSSYEQYF
DNA: TGTGCCAGCTCACCAATGGACAGGGGGAGCTCCTACGAGCAGTACTTC
J: TRBJ2-7
V: TRBV18
D: TRBD1
size: NA

CDR3: CASSPGLSPTYEQYF
DNA: TGTGCCAGCAGCCCGGGACTGTCACCCACCTACGAGCAGTACTTC
J: TRBJ2-7
V: TRBV7-9
D: NA
size: NA

CDR3: CASSLGRQIETQYF
DNA: TGTGCCAGCAGCTTAGGGAGACAGATCGAGACCCAGTACTTC
J: TRBJ2-5
V: TRBV11-2
D: NA
size: NA

CDR3: CARSLGRGQGNQPQHF
DNA: TGTGCCAGAAGCCTGGGCAGGGGGCAAGGGAATCAGCCCCAGCATTTT
J: TRBJ1-5
V: TRBV5-3
D: TRBD1
size: many

CDR3: CASSSTRNPRGSYNEQFF
DNA: TGTGCCAGCAGTTCGACTAGAAACCCCCGGGGCTCCTACAATGAGCAGTTCTTC
J: TRBJ2-1
V: TRBV28
D: NA
size: NA

CDR3: CAGRGGGNTEAFF
DNA: TGTGCCGGCCGCGGTGGAGGGAACACTGAAGCTTTCTTT
J: TRBJ1-1
V: TRBV28
D: NA
size: NA

CDR3: CASSLQGAGTEAFF
DNA: TGTGCCAGCAGTTTACAAGGGGCTGGCACTGAAGCTTTCTTT
J: TRBJ1-1
V: TRBV28
D: NA
size: NA

CDR3: CASSRAGAVHEQFF
DNA: TGTGCCAGCAGTAGGGCAGGGGCTGTGCATGAGCAGTTCTTC
J: TRBJ2-1
V: TRBV27
D: NA
size: NA

CDR3: CATSRDRAETQYF
DNA: TGTGCCACCAGCAGAGACAGGGCAGAGACCCAGTACTTC
J: TRBJ2-5
V: TRBV15
D: NA
size: NA

CDR3: CATSRVPGSNQPQHF
DNA: TGTGCCACCAGCAGAGTCCCAGGGAGCAATCAGCCCCAGCATTTT
J: TRBJ1-5
V: TRBV15
D: NA
size: NA

CDR3: CASSSSGFPSYNEQFF
DNA: TGTGCCAGCAGCTCGTCGGGATTCCCCTCCTACAATGAGCAGTTCTTC
J: TRBJ2-1
V: TRBV7-6
D: NA
size: once

CDR3: CASSRGTSGNTGELFF
DNA: TGTGCCAGCTCCCGGGGGACTAGCGGAAACACCGGGGAGCTGTTTTTT
J: TRBJ2-2
V: TRBV18
D: TRBD2
size: NA

CDR3: CAIRDRGSLYYEQYF
DNA: TGTGCCATCCGGGACAGGGGGTCCCTTTACTACGAGCAGTACTTC
J: TRBJ2-7
V: TRBV10-3
D: TRBD1
size: NA

CDR3: CASSRRDRGKKLFF
DNA: TGTGCCAGCAGCCGCCGGGACAGGGGGAAAAAACTGTTTTTT
J: TRBJ1-4
V: TRBV6-5
D: TRBD1
size: few

CDR3: CASSLGGNRVNTGELFF
DNA: TGCGCCAGCAGCTTGGGAGGGAACCGAGTGAACACCGGGGAGCTGTTTTTT
J: TRBJ2-2
V: TRBV5-1
D: NA
size: NA

CDR3: CASSETPRRYNEQFF
DNA: TGTGCCAGCAGTGAAACCCCGCGCCGGTACAATGAGCAGTTCTTC
J: TRBJ2-1
V: TRBV2
D: NA
size: once

CDR3: CASSVVVRSTDTQYF
DNA: TGTGCCAGTAGTGTAGTAGTGAGGAGCACAGATACGCAGTATTTT
J: TRBJ2-3
V: TRBV19
D: NA
size: NA

CDR3: CASTPLRGTGYTF
DNA: TGTGCCAGCACGCCCCTCAGGGGGACTGGCTACACCTTC
J: TRBJ1-2
V: TRBV12-3/TRBV12-4
D: TRBD1
size: once

CDR3: CASSDTGAMNTEAFF
DNA: TGTGCCAGCAGTGACACTGGGGCCATGAACACTGAAGCTTTCTTT
J: TRBJ1-1
V: TRBV6-1
D: NA
size: NA

CDR3: CASSFPLTSGYTGELFF
DNA: TGTGCCAGCAGTTTCCCCTTGACTAGCGGTTACACCGGGGAGCTGTTTTTT
J: TRBJ2-2
V: TRBV28
D: TRBD2
size: NA

CDR3: CASSSGLLVPNEQFF
DNA: TGTGCCAGCAGCTCGGGACTTCTGGTGCCCAATGAGCAGTTCTTC
J: TRBJ2-1
V: TRBV5-5
D: NA
size: NA

CDR3: CSVEDRDVQGVSYEQYF
DNA: TGCAGCGTTGAAGATCGAGATGTACAGGGGGTCTCCTACGAGCAGTACTTC
J: TRBJ2-7
V: TRBV29-1
D: TRBD1
size: NA

CDR3: CASSSPGTHDYEQYF
DNA: TGTGCCAGCAGTTCCCCCGGGACTCACGACTACGAGCAGTACTTC
J: TRBJ2-7
V: TRBV11-2
D: NA
size: NA

CDR3: CASSRDRVLDGYTF
DNA: TGTGCCAGCAGCCGGGACAGGGTATTGGATGGCTACACCTTC
J: TRBJ1-2
V: TRBV28
D: TRBD1
size: NA

CDR3: CASSEGASGTSGRRGSYNEQFF
DNA: TGCGCCAGCAGTGAGGGGGCATCTGGGACTAGCGGGAGAAGGGGCTCCTACAATGAGCAGTTCTTC
J: TRBJ2-1
V: TRBV10-1
D: TRBD2
size: NA

CDR3: CASSQDTGLSSYNEQFF
DNA: TGCGCCAGCAGCCAAGATACAGGGCTCAGCTCCTACAATGAGCAGTTCTTC
J: TRBJ2-1
V: TRBV4-3
D: NA
size: NA

CDR3: CASTGDREVNVLTF
DNA: TGTGCCAGTACCGGGGACAGGGAAGTCAACGTCCTGACTTTC
J: TRBJ2-6
V: TRBV19
D: TRBD1
size: NA

CDR3: CASSLEGSGSRIQYF
DNA: TGTGCCAGCAGCTTGGAGGGTAGCGGGAGCCGAATTCAGTACTTC
J: TRBJ2-4
V: TRBV5-4
D: TRBD2
size: NA

CDR3: CASSEGREGSPLHF
DNA: TGTGCCAGCAGTGAGGGCAGGGAGGGTTCACCCCTCCACTTT
J: TRBJ1-6
V: TRBV6-1
D: NA
size: NA

CDR3: CASSPGTGGFSYNSPLHF
DNA: TGCGCCAGCAGCCCCGGGACAGGGGGCTTCTCCTATAATTCACCCCTCCACTTT
J: TRBJ1-6
V: TRBV4-1
D: TRBD1
size: NA